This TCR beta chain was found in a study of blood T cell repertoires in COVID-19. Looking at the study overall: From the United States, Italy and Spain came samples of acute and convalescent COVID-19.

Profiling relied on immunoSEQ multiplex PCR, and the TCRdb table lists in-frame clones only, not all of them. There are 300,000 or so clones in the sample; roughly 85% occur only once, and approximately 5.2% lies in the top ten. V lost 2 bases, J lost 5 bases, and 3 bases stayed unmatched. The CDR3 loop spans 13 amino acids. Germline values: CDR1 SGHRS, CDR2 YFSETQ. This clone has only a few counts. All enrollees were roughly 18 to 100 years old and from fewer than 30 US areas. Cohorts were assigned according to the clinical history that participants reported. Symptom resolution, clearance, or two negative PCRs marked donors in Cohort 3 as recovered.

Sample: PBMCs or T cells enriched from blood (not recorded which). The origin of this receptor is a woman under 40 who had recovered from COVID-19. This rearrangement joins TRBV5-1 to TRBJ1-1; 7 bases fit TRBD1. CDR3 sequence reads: CASSFTGVTEAFF. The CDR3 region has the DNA TGCGCCAGCAGCTTCACAGGGGTAACTGAAGCTTTCTTT.